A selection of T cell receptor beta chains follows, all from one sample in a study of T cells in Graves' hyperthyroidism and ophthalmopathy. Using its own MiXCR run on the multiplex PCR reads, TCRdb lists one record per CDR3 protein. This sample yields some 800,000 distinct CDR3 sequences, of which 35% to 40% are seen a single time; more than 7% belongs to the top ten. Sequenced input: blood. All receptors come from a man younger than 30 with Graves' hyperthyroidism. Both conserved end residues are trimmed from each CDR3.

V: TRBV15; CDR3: ATSREIRGWQGTQY
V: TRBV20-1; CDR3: SASGFGVGQPQH
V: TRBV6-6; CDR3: ASSYGGQFNTGNTIY
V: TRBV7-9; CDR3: ASTPRGPTGELF
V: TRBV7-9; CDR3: ASSFGTGYEKLF
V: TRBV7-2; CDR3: ASSFGQVGGRYSYEQY
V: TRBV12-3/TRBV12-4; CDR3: ASSLTEGDQPQH
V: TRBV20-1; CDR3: SAISSGGPGELF
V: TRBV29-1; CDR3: SVEDGRIYEAF
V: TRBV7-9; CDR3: ASSLAPPGPNTEAF